This TCR beta chain was recorded in a study of T cell repertoires in aging, cancer and after chemotherapy. Study overall: Over several months to years, re-sampled healthy donor repertoires clearly shared clones.

TCR beta rearrangements were amplified from peripheral blood genomic DNA. A mixed TRB-A/B primer pool amplified rearranged TRB by multiplex touch-down PCR. TCRdb processed the multiplex PCR reads anew with MiXCR; each CDR3 protein has one entry. The sample shows about 11,000 distinct CDR3 sequences, more than 30% of them seen only once. CDR1 MNHEY and CDR2 SMNVEV come from the germline V gene (reference sequence). The V end lost 3 bases, the J end lost 4 bases, and 12 bases lay between the germline ends. This CDR3 is built from 14 residues. The clonotype originates from a human donor in good health. The rearrangement uses TRBV27 and TRBJ1-1; D is unclear. The specimen sequenced was blood. CDR3 residues: CASSLISRATEAFF. For the CDR3, the DNA is TGTGCCAGCAGTTTGATAAGTCGGGCCACTGAAGCTTTCTTT.